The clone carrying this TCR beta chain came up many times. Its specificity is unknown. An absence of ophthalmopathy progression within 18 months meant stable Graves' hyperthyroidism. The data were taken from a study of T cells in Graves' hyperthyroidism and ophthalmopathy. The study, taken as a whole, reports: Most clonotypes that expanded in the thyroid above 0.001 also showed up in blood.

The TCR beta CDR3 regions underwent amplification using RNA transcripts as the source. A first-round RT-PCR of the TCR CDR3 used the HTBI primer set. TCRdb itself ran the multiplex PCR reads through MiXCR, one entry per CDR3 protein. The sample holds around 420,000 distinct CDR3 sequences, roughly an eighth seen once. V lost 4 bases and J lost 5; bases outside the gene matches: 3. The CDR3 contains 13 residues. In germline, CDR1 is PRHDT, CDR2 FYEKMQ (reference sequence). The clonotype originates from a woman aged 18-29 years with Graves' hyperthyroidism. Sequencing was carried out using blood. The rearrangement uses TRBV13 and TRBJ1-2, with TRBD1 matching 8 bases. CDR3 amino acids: CASSSGQVYGYTF. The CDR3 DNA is TGTGCCAGCAGCTCGGGACAGGTATATGGCTACACCTTC.